Sequencing of this T cell receptor beta chain was carried out in a study of T cell responses to AZD1222 COVID-19 vaccine. V was cut by 8 bases and J by 1 base, with 17 bases left in between. Germline V lookup: CDR1 MNHNY, CDR2 SVGAGI (reference sequence). This CDR3 is built from 15 residues. Both about-4-week and about-12-week second-dose recipients were combined. Sequencing was performed with immunoSEQ multiplex PCR; in TCRdb, only in-frame clones are kept and a portion is missing. The sample has some 170,000 clones, about 90% seen once. The V call is TRBV6-6, the J call TRBJ1-1; TRBD1 is a possible D gene (5 bases). Material: peripheral blood, obtained 28 days after the second AZD1222 dose. The source is an adult who received the AZD1222 COVID-19 vaccine. The CDR3: CASSFPPTANTEAFF. The CDR3 nucleotides read TGTGCCAGCTCCTTTCCCCCGACAGCGAACACTGAAGCTTTCTTT.